This note documents a single T cell receptor beta chain sequence. Antigen unknown. The CDR3 has 18 amino acids. With V trimmed by 7 bases and J by 2 bases, 12 bases remained unmatched. Germline V gene data show CDR1 as LNHDA and CDR2 as SQIVND (reference sequence). This sample is drawn from a study of radiotherapy plus CTLA-4 blockade in lung cancer. Whole-study findings and limits: Tumor-derived TCR clones expanded in blood after radiotherapy plus ipilimumab.

Method: immunoSEQ multiplex PCR; TCRdb's copy keeps in-frame clones and lacks some. The sample carries tens of thousands of clones, around 84% recorded once. The material was peripheral blood, obtained from a patient treated with radiotherapy plus ipilimumab. This clonotype was obtained from a human donor with non-small cell lung cancer that progressed on radiotherapy plus ipilimumab. The chain has TRBV19 and TRBJ2-6; 9 positions match TRBD1. The CDR3 DNA reads as TGTGCCAGTAAGACAGGGGGGAGAGGACTTGCTGGGGCCAACGTCCTGACTTTC. This codes for CASKTGGRGLAGANVLTF.